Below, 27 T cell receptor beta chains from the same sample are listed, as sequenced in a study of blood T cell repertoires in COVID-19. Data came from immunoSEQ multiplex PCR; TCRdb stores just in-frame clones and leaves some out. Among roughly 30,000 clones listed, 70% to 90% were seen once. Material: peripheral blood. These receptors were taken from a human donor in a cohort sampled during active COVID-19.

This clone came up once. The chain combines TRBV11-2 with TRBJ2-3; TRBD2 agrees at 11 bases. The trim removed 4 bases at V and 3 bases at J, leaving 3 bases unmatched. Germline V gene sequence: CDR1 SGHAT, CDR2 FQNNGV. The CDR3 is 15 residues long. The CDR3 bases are TGTGCCAGCAGCTCACTAGCGGGAGAGACAGATACGCAGTATTTT. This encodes CASSSLAGETDTQYF. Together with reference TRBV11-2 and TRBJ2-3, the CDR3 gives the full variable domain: EAGVAQSPRYKIIEKRQSVAFWCNPISGHATLYWYQQILGQGPKLLIQFQNNGVVDDSQLPKDRFSAERLKGVDSTLKIQPAKLEDSAVYLCASSSLAGETDTQYFGPGTRLTVL.

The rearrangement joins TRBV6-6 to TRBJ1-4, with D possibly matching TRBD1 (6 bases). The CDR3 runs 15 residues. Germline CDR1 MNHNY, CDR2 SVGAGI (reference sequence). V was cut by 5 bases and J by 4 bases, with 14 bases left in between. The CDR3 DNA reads TGTGCCAGCAGTATTTCGACAGGCCTTAATGAAAAACTGTTTTTT. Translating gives CASSISTGLNEKLFF.

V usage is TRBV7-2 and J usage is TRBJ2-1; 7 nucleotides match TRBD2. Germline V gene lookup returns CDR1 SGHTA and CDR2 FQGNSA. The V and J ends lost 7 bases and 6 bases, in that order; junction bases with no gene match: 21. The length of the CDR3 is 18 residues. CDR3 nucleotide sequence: TGTGCCAGCATCCCCGAGGCTAGCGGTGGATGGAGGGGCAATGAGCAGTTCTTC. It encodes CASIPEASGGWRGNEQFF.

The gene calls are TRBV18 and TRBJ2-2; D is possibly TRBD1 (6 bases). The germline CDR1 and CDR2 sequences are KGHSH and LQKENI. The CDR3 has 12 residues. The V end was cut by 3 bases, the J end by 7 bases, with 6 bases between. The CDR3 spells CASSPGHGELFF. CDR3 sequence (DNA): TGTGCCAGCTCACCGGGACACGGGGAGCTGTTTTTT.

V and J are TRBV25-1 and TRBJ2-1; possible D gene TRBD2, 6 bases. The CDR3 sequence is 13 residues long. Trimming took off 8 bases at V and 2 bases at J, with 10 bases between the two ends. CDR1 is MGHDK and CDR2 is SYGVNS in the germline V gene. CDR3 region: CASESGAYNEQFF. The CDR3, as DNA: TGTGCCAGCGAATCGGGGGCCTACAATGAGCAGTTCTTC.

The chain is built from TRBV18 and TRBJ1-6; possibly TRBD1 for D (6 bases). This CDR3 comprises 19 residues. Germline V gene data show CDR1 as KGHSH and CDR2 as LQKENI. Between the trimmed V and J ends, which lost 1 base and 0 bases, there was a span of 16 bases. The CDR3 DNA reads TGTGCCAGCTCACCACTTGCTCGGACAGCGTACTCCTATAATTCACCCCTCCACTTT. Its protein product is CASSPLARTAYSYNSPLHF.

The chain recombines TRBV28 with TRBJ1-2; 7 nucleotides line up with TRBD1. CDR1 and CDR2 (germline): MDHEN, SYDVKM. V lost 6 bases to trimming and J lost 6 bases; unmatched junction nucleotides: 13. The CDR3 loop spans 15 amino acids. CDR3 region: CASSPPTGLFNGYTF. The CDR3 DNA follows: TGTGCCAGCAGCCCACCGACAGGGTTGTTTAATGGCTACACCTTC.

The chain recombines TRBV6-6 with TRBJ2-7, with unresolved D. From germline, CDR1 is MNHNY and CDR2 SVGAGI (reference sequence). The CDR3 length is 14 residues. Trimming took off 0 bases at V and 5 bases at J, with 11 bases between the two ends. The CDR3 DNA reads TGTGCCAGCAGTTACTCGAGTATCCGAGACGAGCAGTACTTC. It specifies CASSYSSIRDEQYF.

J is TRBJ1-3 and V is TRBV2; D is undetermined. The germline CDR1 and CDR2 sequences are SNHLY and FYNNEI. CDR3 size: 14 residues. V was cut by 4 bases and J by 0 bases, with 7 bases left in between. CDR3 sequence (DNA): TGTGCCAGCAGTGGGGCAGCCTCTGGAAACACCATATATTTT. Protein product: CASSGAASGNTIYF.

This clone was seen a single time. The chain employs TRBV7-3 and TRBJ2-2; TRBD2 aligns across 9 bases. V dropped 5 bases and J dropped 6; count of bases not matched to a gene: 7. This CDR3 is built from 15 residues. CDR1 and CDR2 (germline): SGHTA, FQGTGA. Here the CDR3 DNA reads TGTGCCAGCAGCCTTAGCGGGGGCGCTTCCGGGGAGCTGTTTTTT. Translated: CASSLSGGASGELFF.

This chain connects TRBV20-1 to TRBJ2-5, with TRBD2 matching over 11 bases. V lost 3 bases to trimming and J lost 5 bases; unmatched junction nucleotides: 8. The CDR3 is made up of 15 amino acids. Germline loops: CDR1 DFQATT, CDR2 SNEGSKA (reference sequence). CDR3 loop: CSASPPGLAVETQYF. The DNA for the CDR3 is TGCAGTGCTAGTCCCCCGGGACTAGCGGTGGAGACCCAGTACTTC.

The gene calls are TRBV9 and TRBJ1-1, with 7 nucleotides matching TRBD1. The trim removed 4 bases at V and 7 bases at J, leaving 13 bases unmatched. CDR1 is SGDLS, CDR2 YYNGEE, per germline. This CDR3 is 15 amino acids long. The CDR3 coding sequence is TGTGCCAGCAGCCCCCAGACAGGGCGAATGGGTGAAGCTTTCTTT. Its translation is CASSPQTGRMGEAFF. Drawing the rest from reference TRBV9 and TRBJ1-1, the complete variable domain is DSGVTQTPKHLITATGQRVTLRCSPRSGDLSVYWYQQSLDQGLQFLIQYYNGEERAKGNILERFSAQQFPDLHSELNLSSLELGDSALYFCASSPQTGRMGEAFFGQGTRLTVV.

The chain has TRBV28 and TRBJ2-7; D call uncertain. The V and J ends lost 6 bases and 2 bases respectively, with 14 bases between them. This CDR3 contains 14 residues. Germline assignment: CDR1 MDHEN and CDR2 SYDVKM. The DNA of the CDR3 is TGTGCCAGCAGCCGAACCTACGGTGCCTACGAGCAGTACTTC. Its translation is CASSRTYGAYEQYF.

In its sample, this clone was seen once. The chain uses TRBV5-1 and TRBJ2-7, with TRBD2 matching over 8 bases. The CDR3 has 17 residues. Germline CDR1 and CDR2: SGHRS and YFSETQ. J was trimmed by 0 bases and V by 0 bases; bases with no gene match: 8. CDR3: CASSLGSGGPPSYEQYF. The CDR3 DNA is TGCGCCAGCAGCTTGGGCAGCGGGGGCCCCCCCTCCTACGAGCAGTACTTC.

The DNA for the CDR3 is TGCGCCAGCAGGGTCACTACTGGAGGGGACGAGCAGTACTTC. Protein sequence: CASRVTTGGDEQYF. V gene TRBV5-1 combines with J gene TRBJ2-7; TRBD2 might be the D (6 bases). This CDR3 contains 14 residues. Per germline, CDR1 SGHRS and CDR2 YFSETQ. Between the trimmed V and J ends, which lost 5 bases and 5 bases, there was a span of 17 bases.

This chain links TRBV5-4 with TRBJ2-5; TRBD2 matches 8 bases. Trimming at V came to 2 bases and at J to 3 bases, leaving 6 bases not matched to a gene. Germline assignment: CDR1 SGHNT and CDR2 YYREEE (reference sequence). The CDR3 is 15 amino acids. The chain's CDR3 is CASSLPGGLEETQYF. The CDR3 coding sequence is TGTGCCAGCAGCTTACCGGGGGGGCTCGAAGAGACCCAGTACTTC.

The CDR3 region has the DNA TGTGGTTGGGGAGGGGTGGACTATGGCTACACCTTC. It is translated as CGWGGVDYGYTF. The chain carries TRBV28 and TRBJ1-2; D may be TRBD1 (5 bases). The germline gives CDR1 MDHEN, CDR2 SYDVKM. The CDR3 has 12 residues.

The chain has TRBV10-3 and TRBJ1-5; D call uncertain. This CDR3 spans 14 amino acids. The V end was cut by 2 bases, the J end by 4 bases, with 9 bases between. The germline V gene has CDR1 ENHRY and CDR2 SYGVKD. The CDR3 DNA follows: TGTGCCATCAGTGAGGGGCAGAAGAATCAGCCCCAGCATTTT. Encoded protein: CAISEGQKNQPQHF.

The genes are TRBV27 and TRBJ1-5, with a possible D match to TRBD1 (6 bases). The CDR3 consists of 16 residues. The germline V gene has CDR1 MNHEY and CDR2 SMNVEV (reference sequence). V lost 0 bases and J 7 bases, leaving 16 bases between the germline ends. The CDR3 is CASSLSGQFVVQPQHF. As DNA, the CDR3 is TGTGCCAGCAGTTTATCCGGACAGTTTGTTGTGCAGCCCCAGCATTTT.

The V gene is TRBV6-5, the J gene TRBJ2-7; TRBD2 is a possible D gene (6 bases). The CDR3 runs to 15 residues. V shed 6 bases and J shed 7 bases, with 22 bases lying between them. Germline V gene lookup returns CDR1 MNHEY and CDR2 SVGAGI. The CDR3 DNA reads TGTGCCAGCAGAGCCCCCGGGACTTATAAAGGGGAGCAGTACTTC. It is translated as CASRAPGTYKGEQYF.

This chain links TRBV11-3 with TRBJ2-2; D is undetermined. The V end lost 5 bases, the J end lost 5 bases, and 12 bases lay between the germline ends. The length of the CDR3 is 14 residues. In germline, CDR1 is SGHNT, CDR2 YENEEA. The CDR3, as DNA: TGTGCCAGCAGCCCGCCCCCTAGGACCGGGGAGCTGTTTTTT. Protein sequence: CASSPPPRTGELFF.

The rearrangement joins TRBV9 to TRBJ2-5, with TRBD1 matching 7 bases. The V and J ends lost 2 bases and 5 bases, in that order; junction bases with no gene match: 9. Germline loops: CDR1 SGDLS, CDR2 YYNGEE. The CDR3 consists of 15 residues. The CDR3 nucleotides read TGTGCCAGCAGCGTGAATCCAGGGGGTAGTGAGACCCAGTACTTC. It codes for CASSVNPGGSETQYF.

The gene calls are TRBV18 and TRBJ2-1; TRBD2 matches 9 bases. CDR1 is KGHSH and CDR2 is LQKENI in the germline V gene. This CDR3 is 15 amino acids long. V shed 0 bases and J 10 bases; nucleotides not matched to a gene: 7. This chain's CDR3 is CASSPPRLAGVEQFF. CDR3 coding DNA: TGTGCCAGCTCACCACCAAGATTAGCGGGAGTAGAGCAGTTCTTC.

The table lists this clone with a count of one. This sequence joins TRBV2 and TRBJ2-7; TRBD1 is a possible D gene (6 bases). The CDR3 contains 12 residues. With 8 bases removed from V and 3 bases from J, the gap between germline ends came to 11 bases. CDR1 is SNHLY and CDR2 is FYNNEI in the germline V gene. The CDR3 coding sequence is TGTGCCAGCCGGTCCAGGGGCTACGAGCAGTACTTC. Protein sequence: CASRSRGYEQYF.

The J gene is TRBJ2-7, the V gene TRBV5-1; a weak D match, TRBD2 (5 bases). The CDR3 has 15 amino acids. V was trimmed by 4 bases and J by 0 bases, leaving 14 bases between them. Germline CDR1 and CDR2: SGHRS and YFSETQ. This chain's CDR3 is CASSPTAAPSYEQYF. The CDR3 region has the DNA TGCGCCAGCAGCCCCACAGCGGCCCCCTCCTACGAGCAGTACTTC. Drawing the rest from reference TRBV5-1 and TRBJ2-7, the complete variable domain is KAGVTQTPRYLIKTRGQQVTLSCSPISGHRSVSWYQQTPGQGLQFLFEYFSETQRNKGNFPGRFSGRQFSNSRSEMNVSTLELGDSALYLCASSPTAAPSYEQYFGPGTRLTVT.

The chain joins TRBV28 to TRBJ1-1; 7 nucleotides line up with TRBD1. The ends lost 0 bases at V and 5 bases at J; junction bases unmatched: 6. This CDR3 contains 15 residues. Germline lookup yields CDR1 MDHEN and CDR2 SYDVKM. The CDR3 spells CASSLWVTGETEAFF. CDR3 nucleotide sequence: TGTGCCAGCAGTTTATGGGTAACAGGGGAGACTGAAGCTTTCTTT. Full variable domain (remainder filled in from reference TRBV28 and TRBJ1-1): DVKVTQSSRYLVKRTGEKVFLECVQDMDHENMFWYRQDPGLGLRLIYFSYDVKMKEKGDIPEGYSVSREKKERFSLILESASTNQTSMYLCASSLWVTGETEAFFGQGTRLTVV.

CDR3: CASSIHGVEKLFF. CDR3 coding DNA: TGTGCCAGTAGTATACACGGGGTGGAAAAACTGTTTTTT. V is TRBV19 and J is TRBJ1-4; D is unclear. V dropped 2 bases and J dropped 8 bases, with 9 bases sitting between them. CDR1 LNHDA and CDR2 SQIVND come from the germline V gene (reference sequence). This CDR3 contains 13 residues.